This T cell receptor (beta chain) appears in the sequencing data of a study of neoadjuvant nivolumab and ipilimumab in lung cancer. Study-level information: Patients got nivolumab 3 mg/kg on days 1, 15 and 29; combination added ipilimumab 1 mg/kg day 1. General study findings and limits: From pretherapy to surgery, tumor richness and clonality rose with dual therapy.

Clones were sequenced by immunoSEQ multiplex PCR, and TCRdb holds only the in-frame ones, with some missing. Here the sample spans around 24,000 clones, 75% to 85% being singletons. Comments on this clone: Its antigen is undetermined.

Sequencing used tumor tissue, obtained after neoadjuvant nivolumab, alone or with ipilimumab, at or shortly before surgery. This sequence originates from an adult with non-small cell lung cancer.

CDR3 sequence: CASSPFTPGHPAAFF. In DNA form, the CDR3 reads TGCGCCAGCAGCCCCTTTACCCCGGGACACCCTGCGGCCTTCTTT. The rearrangement joins TRBV5-1 to TRBJ1-1, with D perhaps TRBD1 (6 bases). The CDR3 has 15 residues. The germline gives CDR1 SGHRS, CDR2 YFSETQ. V gave up 4 bases and J gave up 14 bases, with 27 bases separating them.